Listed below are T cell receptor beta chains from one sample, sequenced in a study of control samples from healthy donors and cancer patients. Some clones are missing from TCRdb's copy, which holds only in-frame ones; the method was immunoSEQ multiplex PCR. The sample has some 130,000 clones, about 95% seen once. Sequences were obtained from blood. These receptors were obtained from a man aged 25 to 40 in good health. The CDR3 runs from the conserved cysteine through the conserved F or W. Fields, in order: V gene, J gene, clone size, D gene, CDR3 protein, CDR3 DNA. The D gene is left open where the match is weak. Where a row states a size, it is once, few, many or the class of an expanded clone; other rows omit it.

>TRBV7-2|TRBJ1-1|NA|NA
CASSLASQTVNTEAFF
TGTGCCAGCAGCTTAGCCTCTCAGACTGTGAACACTGAAGCTTTCTTT
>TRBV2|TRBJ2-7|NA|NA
CASSEIRRTEQYF
TGTGCCAGCAGTGAAATTCGACGAACGGAGCAGTACTTC
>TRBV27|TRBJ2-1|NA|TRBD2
CASAPGGSYNEQFF
TGTGCCAGCGCTCCGGGGGGCTCCTACAATGAGCAGTTCTTC
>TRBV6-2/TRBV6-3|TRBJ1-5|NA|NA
CASSPPGSSNQPQHF
TGTGCCAGCAGCCCCCCCGGCAGTAGCAATCAGCCCCAGCATTTT
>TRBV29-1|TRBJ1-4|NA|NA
CSVARGEDNEKLFF
TGCAGCGTGGCGCGGGGGGAAGACAATGAAAAACTGTTTTTT
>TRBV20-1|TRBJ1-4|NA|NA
CSASPRGGEKLFF
TGCAGTGCTAGTCCGAGAGGCGGTGAAAAACTGTTTTTT
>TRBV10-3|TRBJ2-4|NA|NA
CAISPSQGGYIQYF
TGTGCCATCAGTCCCAGCCAGGGTGGATACATTCAGTACTTC
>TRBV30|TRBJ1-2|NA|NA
CAWSGTTSYGYTF
TGTGCCTGGAGTGGGACAACTTCGTATGGCTACACCTTC
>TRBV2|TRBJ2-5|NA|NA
CASSPAEAGRARGEETQYF
TGTGCCAGCAGCCCAGCGGAGGCAGGCCGGGCTAGAGGTGAAGAGACCCAGTACTTC
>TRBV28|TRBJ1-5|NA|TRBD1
CASSLGQVGQPQHF
TGTGCCAGCAGTTTAGGACAGGTTGGTCAGCCCCAGCATTTT
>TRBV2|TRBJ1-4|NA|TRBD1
CASSERDRVEKLFF
TGTGCCAGCAGTGAACGTGACAGGGTTGAAAAACTGTTTTTT
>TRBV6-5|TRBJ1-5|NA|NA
CASSVQGRQPQHF
TGTGCCAGCAGCGTACAGGGACGACAGCCCCAGCATTTT
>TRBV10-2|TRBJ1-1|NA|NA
CASSPRLLRRDTEAFF
TGCGCCAGCAGTCCAAGACTGCTCAGGCGGGACACTGAAGCTTTCTTT
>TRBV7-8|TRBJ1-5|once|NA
CASSKSRVSNQPQHF
TGTGCCAGCAGCAAATCCAGGGTTAGCAATCAGCCCCAGCATTTT
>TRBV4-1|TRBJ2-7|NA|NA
CASRGQGGTYEQYF
TGCGCCAGCCGTGGGCAGGGAGGTACGTACGAGCAGTACTTC
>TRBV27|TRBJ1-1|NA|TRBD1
CASRDRENTEAFF
TGTGCCAGCAGGGACAGGGAGAACACTGAAGCTTTCTTT
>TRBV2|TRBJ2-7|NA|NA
CASRANLGYEQYF
TGTGCCAGCAGGGCTAATTTGGGCTACGAGCAGTACTTC
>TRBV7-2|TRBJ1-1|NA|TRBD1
CASSSTGGQRAFF
TGTGCCAGCAGCTCGACAGGGGGTCAACGAGCTTTCTTT
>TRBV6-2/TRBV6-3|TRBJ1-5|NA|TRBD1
CASTPKGQGAQPQHF
TGTGCCAGCACCCCAAAGGGACAGGGTGCTCAGCCCCAGCATTTT
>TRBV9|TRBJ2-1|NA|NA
CASSVEFGASSYNEQFF
TGTGCCAGCAGCGTAGAATTTGGGGCAAGCTCCTACAATGAGCAGTTCTTC
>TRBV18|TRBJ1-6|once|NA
CASSPQGSDNSPLHF
TGTGCCAGCTCACCACAGGGTTCGGATAATTCACCCCTCCACTTT
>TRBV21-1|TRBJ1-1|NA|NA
CASSWCGSLPEAFF
TGTGCCAGCAGCTGGTGCGGTTCACTACCAGAAGCTTTCTTT
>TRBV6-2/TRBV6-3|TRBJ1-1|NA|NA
CASSYSRVPMNTEAFF
TGTGCCAGCAGTTACTCGAGGGTTCCCATGAACACTGAAGCTTTCTTT
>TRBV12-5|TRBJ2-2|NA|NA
CASGLWQGGSGELFF
TGTGCTAGTGGTTTGTGGCAGGGAGGTAGCGGGGAGCTGTTTTTT
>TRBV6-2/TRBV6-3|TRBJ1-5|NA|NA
CASSYLAVGNQPQHF
TGTGCCAGCAGTTACTTGGCAGTCGGCAATCAGCCCCAGCATTTT
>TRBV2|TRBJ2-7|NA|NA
CASSAQSWEQYF
TGTGCCAGCAGTGCCCAAAGCTGGGAGCAGTACTTC